This T cell receptor beta chain was obtained from a study of blood T cell repertoires in COVID-19. In the study overall: Samples representing acute and convalescent COVID-19 were sourced from the United States, Italy and Spain. T cells, B-cell-depleted T cells, or PBMCs supplied cDNA or gDNA.

Germline V gene data show CDR1 as MGHRA and CDR2 as YSYEKL. With V trimmed by 2 bases and J by 3 bases, 13 bases remained unmatched. This CDR3 spans 21 amino acids. As originally analysed: Quantification of nucleated cells was approximated via reference gene primer amplification. The assay was immunoSEQ multiplex PCR, and TCRdb's table has in-frame clones only and misses some. That table gives V, J and clone size, and the DNA gave D and trimming. The repertoire holds 60,000 to 85,000 clones, with over 70% as singletons. This receptor was identified in a human donor in a cohort sampled during active COVID-19. Sequencing was performed on peripheral blood. The chain carries TRBV4-1 and TRBJ2-1; 16 nucleotides line up with TRBD2. Here the CDR3 reads CASSQTDIPGLAGGNYNEQFF. The CDR3 DNA reads as TGCGCCAGCAGCCAAACTGATATTCCGGGACTAGCGGGGGGGAACTACAATGAGCAGTTCTTC.